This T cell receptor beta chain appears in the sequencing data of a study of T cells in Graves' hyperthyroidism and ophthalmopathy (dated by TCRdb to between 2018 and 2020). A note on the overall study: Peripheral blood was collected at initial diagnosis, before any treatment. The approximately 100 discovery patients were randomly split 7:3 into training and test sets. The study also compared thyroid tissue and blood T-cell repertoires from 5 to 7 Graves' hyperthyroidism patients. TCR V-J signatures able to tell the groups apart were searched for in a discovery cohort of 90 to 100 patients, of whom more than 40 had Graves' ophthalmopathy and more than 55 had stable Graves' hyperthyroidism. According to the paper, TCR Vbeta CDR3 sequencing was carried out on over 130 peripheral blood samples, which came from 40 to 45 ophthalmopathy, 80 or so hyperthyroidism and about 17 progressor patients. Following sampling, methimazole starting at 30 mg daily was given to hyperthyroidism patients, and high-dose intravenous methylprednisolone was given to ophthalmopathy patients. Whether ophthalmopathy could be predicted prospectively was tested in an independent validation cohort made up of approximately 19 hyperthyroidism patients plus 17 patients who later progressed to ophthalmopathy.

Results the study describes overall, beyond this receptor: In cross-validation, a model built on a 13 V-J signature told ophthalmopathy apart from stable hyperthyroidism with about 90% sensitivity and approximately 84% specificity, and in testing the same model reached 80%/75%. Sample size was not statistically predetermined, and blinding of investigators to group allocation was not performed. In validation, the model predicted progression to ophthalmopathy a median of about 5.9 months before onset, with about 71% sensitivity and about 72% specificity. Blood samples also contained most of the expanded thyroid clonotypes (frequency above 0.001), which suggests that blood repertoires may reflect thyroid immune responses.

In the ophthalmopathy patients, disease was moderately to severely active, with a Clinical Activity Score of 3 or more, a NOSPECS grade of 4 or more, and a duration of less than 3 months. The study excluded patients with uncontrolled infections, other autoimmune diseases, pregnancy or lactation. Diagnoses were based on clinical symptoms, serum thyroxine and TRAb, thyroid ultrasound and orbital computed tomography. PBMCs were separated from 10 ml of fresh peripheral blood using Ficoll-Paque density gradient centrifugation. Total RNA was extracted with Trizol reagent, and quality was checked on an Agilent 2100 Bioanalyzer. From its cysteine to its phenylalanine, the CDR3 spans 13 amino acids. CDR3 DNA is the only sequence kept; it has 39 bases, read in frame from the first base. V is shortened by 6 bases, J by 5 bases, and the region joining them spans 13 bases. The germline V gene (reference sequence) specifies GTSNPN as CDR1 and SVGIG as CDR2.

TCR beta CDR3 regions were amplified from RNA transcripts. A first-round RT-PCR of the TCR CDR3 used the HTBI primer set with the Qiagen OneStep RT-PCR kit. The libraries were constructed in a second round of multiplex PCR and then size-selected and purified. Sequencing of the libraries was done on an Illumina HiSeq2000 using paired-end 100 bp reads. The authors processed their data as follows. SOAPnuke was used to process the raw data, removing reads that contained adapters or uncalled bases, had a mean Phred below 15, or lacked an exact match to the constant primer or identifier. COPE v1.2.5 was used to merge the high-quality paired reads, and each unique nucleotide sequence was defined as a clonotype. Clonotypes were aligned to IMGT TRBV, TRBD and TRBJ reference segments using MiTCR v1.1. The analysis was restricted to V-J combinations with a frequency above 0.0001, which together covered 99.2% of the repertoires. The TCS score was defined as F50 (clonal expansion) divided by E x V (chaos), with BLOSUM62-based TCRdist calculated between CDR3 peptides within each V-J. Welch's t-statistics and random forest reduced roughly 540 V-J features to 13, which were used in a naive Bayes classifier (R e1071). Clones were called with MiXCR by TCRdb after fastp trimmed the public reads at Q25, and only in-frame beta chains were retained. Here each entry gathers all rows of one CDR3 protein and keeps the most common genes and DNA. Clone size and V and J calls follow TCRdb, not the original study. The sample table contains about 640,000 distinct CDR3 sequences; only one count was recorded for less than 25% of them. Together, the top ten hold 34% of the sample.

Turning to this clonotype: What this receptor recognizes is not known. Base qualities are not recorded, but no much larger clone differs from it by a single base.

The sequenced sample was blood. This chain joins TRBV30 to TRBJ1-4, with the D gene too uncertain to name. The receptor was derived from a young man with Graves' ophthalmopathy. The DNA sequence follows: TGTGCCTGTGTGTCGAGGGAGAATGAAAAACTGTTTTTT. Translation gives CACVSRENEKLFF.